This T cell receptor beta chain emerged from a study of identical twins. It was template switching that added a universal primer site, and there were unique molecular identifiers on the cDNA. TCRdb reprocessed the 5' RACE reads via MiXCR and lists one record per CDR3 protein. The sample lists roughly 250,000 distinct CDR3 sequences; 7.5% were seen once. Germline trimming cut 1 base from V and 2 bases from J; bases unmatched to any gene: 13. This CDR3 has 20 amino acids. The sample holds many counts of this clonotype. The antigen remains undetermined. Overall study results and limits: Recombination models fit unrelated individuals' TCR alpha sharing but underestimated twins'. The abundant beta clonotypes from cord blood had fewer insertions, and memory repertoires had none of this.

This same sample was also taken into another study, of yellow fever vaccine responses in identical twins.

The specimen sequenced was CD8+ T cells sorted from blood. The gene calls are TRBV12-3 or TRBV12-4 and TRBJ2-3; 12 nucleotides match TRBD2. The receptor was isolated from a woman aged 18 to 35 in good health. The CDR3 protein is CASSLGASGGVWPFTDTQYF. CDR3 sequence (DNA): TGTGCCAGCAGTTTAGGAGCTAGCGGGGGGGTGTGGCCATTCACAGATACGCAGTATTTT.